The 25 T cell receptor beta chains reported below all come from one sample, sequenced in a study of identical twins. Via MiXCR, TCRdb re-called the 5' RACE reads, giving one row per CDR3 protein. The sample records hundreds of thousands of distinct CDR3 sequences, 9% to 15% being singletons. The data also belong to a second study, concerning yellow fever vaccine responses in identical twins.

Material: PBMCs. These TCRs come from a woman between 18 and 29 years old in good health.

This chain links TRBV13 with TRBJ2-3, with 8 bases matching TRBD2. Looked up from germline, CDR1 is PRHDT and CDR2 is FYEKMQ (reference sequence). With V trimmed by 5 bases and J by 5 bases, 9 bases remained unmatched. The CDR3 has 15 residues. CDR3 DNA: TGTGCCAGCAGCCCCCGGCCGGGGGGGCAAGATACGCAGTATTTT. This encodes CASSPRPGGQDTQYF.

The V and J genes are TRBV11-3 and TRBJ2-5; D ambiguous. CDR1 and CDR2 (germline): SGHNT, YENEEA. Between the trimmed V and J ends, which lost 6 bases and 1 base, there was a span of 9 bases. The CDR3 totals 13 residues. The CDR3 sequence is CASRTSFQETQYF. The CDR3 DNA is TGTGCCAGCAGAACGAGTTTCCAAGAGACCCAGTACTTC.

This clonotype was detected a few times. The chain joins TRBV4-1 to TRBJ1-5; 7 bases are a match to TRBD1. Germline trimming cut 3 bases from V and 3 bases from J; bases unmatched to any gene: 11. The CDR3 contains 17 residues. CDR1 and CDR2 from the germline V gene are MGHRA and YSYEKL. This chain's CDR3 is CASSQLPQGQSNQPQHF. DNA of the CDR3: TGCGCCAGCAGCCAGCTACCGCAGGGACAGTCCAATCAGCCCCAGCATTTT.

The CDR3 nucleotides read TGTGCCAGCATTACCCACGCCGGGGAGCTGTTTTTT. Protein product: CASITHAGELFF. The J gene is TRBJ2-2, the V gene TRBV28; D is uncertain. Trimming removed 7 bases at V and 6 bases at J, with 9 bases between. The V gene's germline CDR1 is MDHEN and CDR2 SYDVKM. The CDR3 has 12 amino acids.

The chain uses TRBV29-1 and TRBJ1-6, with 7 bases matching TRBD1. The V and J ends lost 6 bases and 7 bases, in that order; junction bases with no gene match: 9. Germline V lookup: CDR1 SQVTM, CDR2 ANQGSEA. This CDR3 is 14 amino acids long. The CDR3 DNA follows: TGCAGCGTCAGTCAGGGGGTCCCCAATTCACCCCTCCACTTT. It is translated as CSVSQGVPNSPLHF.

The V and J genes are TRBV7-3 and TRBJ2-1; TRBD2 matches at 9 bases. The CDR3 is made up of 15 amino acids. V dropped 3 bases and J dropped 6; count of bases not matched to a gene: 6. The germline V gene has CDR1 SGHTA and CDR2 FQGTGA. In nucleotides, the CDR3 is TGTGCCAGCAGCTTTAGCGGGAGTCTGGGCAATGAGCAGTTCTTC. It yields the protein CASSFSGSLGNEQFF.

CDR3 bases: TGCAGTGCCACAGACGGGACAGGGGTGTGGGAGCAGTACTTC. Amino acid sequence: CSATDGTGVWEQYF. The rearrangement links TRBV20-1 to TRBJ2-7; 10 positions match TRBD1. The CDR3 sequence is 14 residues long. J lost 7 bases, V lost 6 bases, and 12 bases had no gene match. The germline V gene encodes CDR1 DFQATT and CDR2 SNEGSKA (reference sequence).

This clonotype has just a few counts. The genes are TRBV5-5 and TRBJ1-1; D gene unclear. Looked up from germline, CDR1 is SGHKS and CDR2 is YYEKEE (reference sequence). V lost 2 bases, J lost 7 bases, and 18 bases lay in between. This CDR3 comprises 15 residues. As DNA, the CDR3 is TGTGCCAGCAGCTTACTCTCGGTCGGTCGGAATGAAGCTTTCTTT. Protein product: CASSLLSVGRNEAFF.

The chain links TRBV4-1 to TRBJ2-7; D is undetermined. Germline V lookup: CDR1 MGHRA, CDR2 YSYEKL. Trimming cost V 1 base and J 4 bases, with 11 bases left between them. The CDR3 covers 14 residues. The CDR3 protein is CASSQGGTMYEQYF. DNA of the CDR3: TGCGCCAGCAGCCAAGGAGGAACCATGTACGAGCAGTACTTC.

This clonotype was counted ten times or more. This chain joins TRBV28 and TRBJ2-3, with 8 bases matching TRBD1. V was pared by 5 bases and J by 6 bases, with 10 bases of the junction left unmatched. CDR1 and CDR2 (germline): MDHEN, SYDVKM. The CDR3 consists of 15 residues. Here the CDR3 DNA reads TGTGCCAGCAGTGAAGGACAGGGCCGAGGGGATACGCAGTATTTT. Translation: CASSEGQGRGDTQYF.

The chain carries TRBV7-8 and TRBJ2-2, with 8 bases aligning to TRBD1. Trimming at V came to 5 bases and at J to 1 base, leaving 9 bases not matched to a gene. There are 17 residues in the CDR3. The V gene's germline CDR1 is SGHVS and CDR2 FQNEAQ. CDR3 residues: CASSLSRDRGNTGELFF. In nucleotides, the CDR3 is TGTGCCAGCAGCCTGTCCCGCGACAGGGGGAACACCGGGGAGCTGTTTTTT.

This clonotype was seen only a few times. The J gene is TRBJ2-1, the V gene TRBV12-3 or TRBV12-4; no reliable D call. The CDR3 length is 13 residues. Trimming took 5 bases from V and 8 from J, leaving 13 bases between them. CDR3 bases: TGTGCCAGCAGTCCCGACGGGCCGGATGAGCAGTTCTTC. The encoded protein is CASSPDGPDEQFF.

This clonotype was recorded many times. This sequence joins TRBV5-5 and TRBJ2-5; 9 nucleotides line up with TRBD1. Per germline, CDR1 SGHKS and CDR2 YYEKEE (reference sequence). The CDR3 consists of 16 residues. Unmatched junction bases numbered 11, after V lost 4 bases and J lost 4 bases. CDR3 nucleotides: TGTGCCAGCAGCACCACCCCGGGACAGGGAGGAGAGACCCAGTACTTC. This codes for CASSTTPGQGGETQYF.

This clonotype has at least ten counts. The chain has TRBV5-6 and TRBJ1-1; TRBD1 matches 11 bases. Unmatched junction bases numbered 6, after V lost 3 bases and J lost 5 bases. The V gene's germline CDR1 is SGHDT and CDR2 YYEEEE. The length of the CDR3 is 15 residues. CDR3: CASSSPGTGGTEAFF. The CDR3 DNA follows: TGTGCCAGCAGCTCGCCCGGGACAGGGGGGACTGAAGCTTTCTTT.

This clonotype was counted between two and nine times. The rearrangement uses TRBV20-1 and TRBJ1-2; 7 bases line up with TRBD1. The V gene end was trimmed by 5 bases and the J gene end by 3 bases; junction bases not matched to a gene: 6. Germline lookup yields CDR1 DFQATT and CDR2 SNEGSKA (reference sequence). The CDR3 covers 13 residues. The CDR3 DNA follows: TGCAGTGCTCTCGACCAGGGGGACTATGGCTACACCTTC. This sequence encodes CSALDQGDYGYTF.

This rearrangement joins TRBV10-3 to TRBJ2-7; D perhaps matches TRBD2 (5 bases). The V end was cut by 3 bases, the J end by 7 bases, with 10 bases between. The CDR3 sequence is 12 residues long. Per the germline V gene, CDR1 is ENHRY and CDR2 is SYGVKD. The CDR3 DNA follows: TGTGCCATCAGTGACACGGGATGGGAGCAGTACTTC. As protein: CAISDTGWEQYF.

This clonotype was seen only a few times. DNA for the CDR3: TGTGCCAGCAGTTTTGGGAGCGGGGGGGCCTACGAGCAGTACGTC. Its protein product is CASSFGSGGAYEQYV. This chain links TRBV12-3 or TRBV12-4 with TRBJ2-7; TRBD2 agrees at 10 bases. Germline trimming cut 3 bases from V and 2 bases from J; bases unmatched to any gene: 4. The CDR3 totals 15 residues.

V and J are TRBV14 and TRBJ2-3; 14 nucleotides agree with TRBD2. The germline CDR1 and CDR2 sequences are SGHDN and FVKESK. This CDR3 contains 15 residues. V lost 4 bases, J lost 8 bases, and 5 bases stayed unmatched. CDR3 region: CASSRGLAGGGTQYF. CDR3 DNA sequence: TGTGCCAGCAGCCGCGGACTAGCGGGAGGTGGTACGCAGTATTTT.

This sequence joins TRBV6-1 and TRBJ1-5, with D possibly TRBD1 on 6 matching bases. Germline V CDR1 and CDR2: MNHNS, SASEGT. The CDR3 spans 14 residues. Between the trimmed V and J ends, which lost 10 bases and 6 bases, there was a span of 19 bases. The CDR3 loop reads CAINPRQVGQPQHF. DNA of the CDR3: TGTGCCATTAACCCCAGACAGGTGGGTCAGCCCCAGCATTTT.

This clonotype was counted between two and nine times. The gene calls are TRBV28 and TRBJ2-5; 10 bases match TRBD2. The CDR3 extends over 15 amino acids. Germline V gene sequence: CDR1 MDHEN, CDR2 SYDVKM. V lost 1 base and J lost 4; bases outside the gene matches: 3. CDR3 residues: CASSLFTSGVETQYF. CDR3 nucleotides: TGTGCCAGCAGTTTATTTACTAGCGGGGTAGAGACCCAGTACTTC.

This clonotype was detected a few times. CDR3: CSARPVDTQYF. The CDR3 DNA is TGCAGTGCTAGGCCAGTAGATACGCAGTATTTT. This rearrangement joins TRBV20-1 to TRBJ2-3; D call uncertain. V was clipped by 3 bases and J by 5 bases, with 6 bases between them. There are 11 residues in the CDR3. Germline V lookup: CDR1 DFQATT, CDR2 SNEGSKA (reference sequence).

The J gene is TRBJ2-1, the V gene TRBV28; D call uncertain. The CDR3 extends over 15 amino acids. In germline, CDR1 is MDHEN, CDR2 SYDVKM. The ends were cut back, 5 bases at V and 2 bases at J, with 13 bases in the middle. As DNA, the CDR3 is TGTGCCAGCAGTCCTTTAGTTGGCACCTACAATGAGCAGTTCTTC. This gives the protein CASSPLVGTYNEQFF.

V is TRBV21-1 and J is TRBJ2-5; the table's D gene call, TRBD2, was not cross checked with the DNA. TRBV21-1 is a known pseudogene. The CDR3 is made up of 15 amino acids. CDR3 amino acids: CASSSWELYWETQYF. The DNA for the CDR3 is TGTGCCAGCAGCAGTTGGGAGCTCTACTGGGAGACCCAGTACTTC.

The genes are TRBV28 and TRBJ1-2; the match to TRBD1 covers 7 bases. CDR3 length equals 14 residues. Germline CDR1 is MDHEN and CDR2 is SYDVKM. V was clipped by 7 bases and J by 2 bases; unmatched bases: 7. The CDR3 region is CASTLDRENYGYTF. DNA for the CDR3: TGTGCCAGCACTCTTGACAGGGAGAACTATGGCTACACCTTC.

The sample holds a few counts of this clonotype. This sequence joins TRBV12-3 or TRBV12-4 and TRBJ2-1, with 10 bases lining up with TRBD2. V lost 6 bases and J lost 8; bases outside the gene matches: 13. The CDR3 spans 16 residues. CDR3 residues: CASRRGTSARGDEQFF. CDR3 DNA sequence: TGTGCCAGCAGGCGAGGGACTAGCGCCCGAGGGGATGAGCAGTTCTTC.